This entry is about one T cell receptor (beta chain). The data originate from a study of T cell changes during pregnancy in multiple sclerosis. This CDR3 contains 14 residues. V lost 3 bases and J 6 bases, leaving 12 bases between the germline ends. CDR1 MGHDK and CDR2 SYGVNS come from the germline V gene. Profiled with immunoSEQ multiplex PCR; TCRdb holds only in-frame clones, not every one. The sample lists roughly 30,000 clones, about 91% occurring once. The sequence came from a female donor in good health, enrolled as a control in a pregnancy study. The specimen was CD4+ T cells from peripheral blood mononuclear cells, collected in the first trimester of pregnancy. The rearrangement uses TRBV25-1 and TRBJ1-5; tentative D call: TRBD1 (5 bases). The CDR3 region is CASSEGRVGQPQHF. Here the CDR3 DNA reads TGTGCCAGCAGTGAGGGCAGGGTTGGTCAGCCCCAGCATTTT.